The 29 T cell receptor beta chains reported below all come from one sample, sequenced in a study of T cell repertoires in cytomegalovirus infection. TCRdb recomputed calls from the reads with MiXCR, one row per CDR3 protein. The table shows approximately 700,000 distinct CDR3 sequences, with approximately 40% occurring only once. Sequenced material: PBMCs. These receptors were collected from a human donor in good health (CMV status not recorded). Some clones in this sample may be carry-over from other donors' samples.

The J gene is TRBJ2-7, the V gene TRBV7-2, with 7 bases identical to TRBD1. V lost 5 bases to trimming and J lost 6 bases; unmatched junction nucleotides: 16. In germline, CDR1 is SGHTA, CDR2 FQGNSA. The CDR3 runs to 16 residues. This CDR3 is CASSQRTGRGRSEQYF. CDR3 nucleotide sequence: TGTGCCAGCAGCCAACGGACAGGTAGGGGGAGATCCGAGCAGTACTTC.

This sequence joins TRBV5-6 and TRBJ2-7; a possible D gene is TRBD2 (7 bases). There are 16 residues in the CDR3. Germline CDR1 reads SGHDT; CDR2 reads YYEEEE. V gave up 9 bases and J gave up 1 base, with 23 bases separating them. In nucleotides, the CDR3 is TGTGCCAACGATACCGAGGGGGGGCGCGAGTCCTACGAGCAGTACTTC. It yields the protein CANDTEGGRESYEQYF.

The chain recombines TRBV24-1 with TRBJ2-1, with D possibly being TRBD1 (6 bases). Looked up from germline, CDR1 is KGHDR and CDR2 is SFDVKD. This CDR3 has 14 residues. Trimming left V 3 bases short and J 7 bases short, with 12 bases between. For the CDR3, the DNA is TGTGCCACCAGTGATGAGGCAGGGGTGAATGAGCAGTTCTTC. Translated, it gives CATSDEAGVNEQFF.

The chain employs TRBV28 and TRBJ1-1, with a tentative D call TRBD1 (5 bases). CDR1 MDHEN and CDR2 SYDVKM come from the germline V gene. There are 16 residues in the CDR3. Trimming left V 8 bases short and J 0 bases short, with 19 bases between. As DNA, the CDR3 is TGTGCCAGCCCAGGGAGCGGCGGGACGGTGAACACTGAAGCTTTCTTT. Translation gives CASPGSGGTVNTEAFF.

Regarding this clonotype: This CDR3 is missing its conserved last phenylalanine or tryptophan, likely due to a read error. The chain uses TRBV4-2 and TRBJ2-5, with 13 bases matching TRBD2. Germline loops: CDR1 LGHNA, CDR2 YNFKEQ. Unmatched junction bases numbered 4, after V lost 1 base and J lost 2 bases. This CDR3 spans 17 amino acids. In DNA, the CDR3 is TGTGCCAGCAGCCAAGGACTAGCGGGGGGACTACAAGAGACCCAGTACTTA. Amino acid sequence: CASSQGLAGGLQETQYL.

The rearrangement links TRBV11-2 to TRBJ2-3; TRBD1 or TRBD2 may be the D gene (5 bases each). CDR3 length: 15 residues. The germline V gene has CDR1 SGHAT and CDR2 FQNNGV. V was cut by 6 bases and J by 2 bases, with 15 bases left in between. The CDR3 DNA is TGTGCCAGCAGACGACCGGGACGATTCACAGATACGCAGTATTTT. This sequence encodes CASRRPGRFTDTQYF.

The V gene is TRBV12-3 or TRBV12-4, the J gene TRBJ2-5; D possibly corresponds to TRBD1 (5 bases). This CDR3 contains 13 residues. Trimming removed 4 bases from V and 5 bases from J, with 11 bases in between. As DNA, the CDR3 is TGTGCCAGCAGTTCCAGGGTGTGGGAGACCCAGTACTTC. Residues: CASSSRVWETQYF.

V gene TRBV28 combines with J gene TRBJ2-2; TRBD2 matches 8 bases. Germline CDR1 and CDR2: MDHEN and SYDVKM. The ends lost 2 bases at V and 5 bases at J; junction bases unmatched: 13. The CDR3 is made up of 18 amino acids. CDR3 in amino acids: CASSLLSASGFQTGELFF. As DNA, the CDR3 is TGTGCCAGCAGTTTACTGTCTGCTAGCGGGTTTCAGACCGGGGAGCTGTTTTTT. Variable domain in full (rest from reference TRBV28 and TRBJ2-2): DVKVTQSSRYLVKRTGEKVFLECVQDMDHENMFWYRQDPGLGLRLIYFSYDVKMKEKGDIPEGYSVSREKKERFSLILESASTNQTSMYLCASSLLSASGFQTGELFFGEGSRLTVL.

This clonotype was seen only a few times. The rearrangement uses TRBV7-6 and TRBJ2-2, with D possibly TRBD1 on 6 matching bases. In germline, CDR1 is SGHVS, CDR2 FNYEAQ. The CDR3 length is 18 residues. The V end lost 1 base, the J end lost 4 bases, and 19 bases lay between the germline ends. CDR3 sequence reads: CASSLDWHRAIRTGELFF. The CDR3 DNA follows: TGTGCCAGCAGCTTAGATTGGCACAGGGCTATCCGCACCGGGGAGCTGTTTTTT.

The chain employs TRBV27 and TRBJ1-5; no reliable D call. The germline V gene has CDR1 MNHEY and CDR2 SMNVEV (reference sequence). The CDR3 length is 16 residues. V shed 0 bases and J shed 0 bases, with 9 bases lying between them. The DNA of the CDR3 is TGTGCCAGCAGTTTATCCGCGGATTATAGCAATCAGCCCCAGCATTTT. Its protein product is CASSLSADYSNQPQHF.

Details on this clonotype: A read error is likely, as this CDR3 ends without the conserved phenylalanine or tryptophan. The genes are TRBV7-2 and TRBJ1-1; D ambiguous. CDR1 and CDR2 from the germline V gene are SGHTA and FQGNSA. V lost 2 bases and J lost 3, with 13 bases in between. The CDR3 is 15 amino acids. The CDR3 DNA reads as TGTGCCAGCAGCTTATTGCCGGGGAGGGACACTGAAGCTTTCGTT. It yields the protein CASSLLPGRDTEAFV.

J is TRBJ2-1 and V is TRBV7-9; D gene uncertain. Looked up from germline, CDR1 is SEHNR and CDR2 is FQNEAQ (reference sequence). This CDR3 region has 13 residues. The ends were cut back, 5 bases at V and 4 bases at J, with 9 bases in the middle. The CDR3: CASSLSVYNEQFF. CDR3 in DNA: TGTGCCAGCAGCCTGAGTGTTTACAATGAGCAGTTCTTC.

As regards this clonotype: A much larger clone is a single base away; this may be a read error. The chain recombines TRBV7-8 with TRBJ1-2, with D unresolved. CDR1 SGHVS and CDR2 FQNEAQ come from the germline V gene. The CDR3 length is 17 residues. Written as DNA, the CDR3 is TGTGCCAGCAGCTTAGCGAGAGCAGCCACCCTCGACTATGTCTACACCTTC. It codes for CASSLARAATLDYVYTF.

Of note for this clonotype: A single base separates this from a much larger clone, so it may be a read error. This chain connects TRBV11-2 to TRBJ1-3; D call uncertain. The CDR3 is 15 amino acids. Per the germline V gene, CDR1 is SGHAT and CDR2 is FQNNGV. Trimming took 0 bases from V and 0 from J, leaving 6 bases between them. CDR3 in DNA: TGTGCCAGCAGCTTAGAAAAGGGCTCTGGAAACACCATATATTTT. It yields the protein CASSLEKGSGNTIYF. The variable domain in full, with the rest retrieved from reference TRBV11-2 and TRBJ1-3, is EAGVAQSPRYKIIEKRQSVAFWCNPISGHATLYWYQQILGQGPKLLIQFQNNGVVDDSQLPKDRFSAERLKGVDSTLKIQPAKLEDSAVYLCASSLEKGSGNTIYFGEGSWLTVV.

This clonotype was found a few times. J is TRBJ1-1 and V is TRBV10-3, with 7 positions matching TRBD1. Germline V CDR1 and CDR2: ENHRY, SYGVKD. CDR3 length: 14 amino acids. V was pared by 10 bases and J by 3 bases, with 11 bases of the junction left unmatched. The CDR3 region is CATIPDRDYTEAFF. CDR3 in DNA: TGTGCCACTATCCCCGACAGGGATTACACTGAAGCTTTCTTT.

In its sample, this clonotype was seen a few times. V gene TRBV12-3 or TRBV12-4 combines with J gene TRBJ2-3; TRBD2 agrees at 13 bases. This CDR3 contains 15 residues. With 6 bases clipped from V and 7 bases from J, the junction kept 7 bases outside the gene matches. CDR3 DNA sequence: TGTGCCAGCAGCCTTGGGACTAGCGGGGCGAATACGCAGTATTTT. Protein sequence: CASSLGTSGANTQYF.

The rearrangement uses TRBV20-1 and TRBJ2-5; tentative D call: TRBD2 (6 bases). The CDR3 extends over 12 amino acids. From germline, CDR1 is DFQATT and CDR2 SNEGSKA (reference sequence). Trimming took 6 bases from V and 3 from J, leaving 11 bases between them. The CDR3 loop is CSAPPGEETQYF. In nucleotides, the CDR3 is TGCAGTGCCCCCCCGGGGGAAGAGACCCAGTACTTC.

On this clonotype: Possible read error: a much larger clone is one base away. No conserved phenylalanine or tryptophan ends this CDR3, so it is likely a read error. The gene calls are TRBV7-2 and TRBJ1-5; D call uncertain. V lost 3 bases and J 0 bases, leaving 12 bases between the germline ends. Germline lookup yields CDR1 SGHTA and CDR2 FQGNSA. This CDR3 is 16 amino acids long. The CDR3, as DNA: TGTGCCAGCAGCTTCCGGGAGGGAAATAGCAATCAGCCCCAGCATTTG. Amino acids: CASSFREGNSNQPQHL.

V is TRBV28 and J is TRBJ2-5, with a weak D call TRBD1 (6 bases). Germline-derived CDR1 and CDR2 are MDHEN and SYDVKM. V lost 9 bases and J lost 4, with 18 bases in between. This CDR3 is built from 14 residues. Here the CDR3 DNA reads TGTGCCAGTAATCCATCGCAGGGGAGAGAGACCCAGTACTTC. Amino acid sequence: CASNPSQGRETQYF.

This clonotype was found a few times. J is TRBJ2-3 and V is TRBV6-1, with 9 bases fitting TRBD1. V lost 4 bases to trimming and J lost 2 bases; unmatched junction nucleotides: 7. The germline V gene has CDR1 MNHNS and CDR2 SASEGT. This CDR3 spans 16 amino acids. CDR3 in amino acids: CASSARQGVATDTQYF. Written as DNA, the CDR3 is TGTGCCAGCAGTGCCCGACAGGGGGTGGCCACAGATACGCAGTATTTT.

The table lists this clonotype with a few counts. The chain links TRBV6-6 to TRBJ2-7, with D perhaps TRBD1 (6 bases). Germline V lookup: CDR1 MNHNY, CDR2 SVGAGI (reference sequence). V was trimmed by 7 bases and J by 2 bases, leaving 12 bases between them. This CDR3 is 13 amino acids long. CDR3 bases: TGTGCCAGCACTCGACAGGTTACCTACGAGCAGTACTTC. This sequence encodes CASTRQVTYEQYF.

J is TRBJ1-5 and V is TRBV12-3 or TRBV12-4, with D unclear. The germline V and J ends were trimmed by 5 bases and 3 bases, with 14 bases remaining between them. There are 15 residues in the CDR3. The DNA for the CDR3 is TGTGCCAGCAGTCCCTTGTTGGGAAACAATCAGCCCCAGCATTTT. Protein: CASSPLLGNNQPQHF.

V gene TRBV28 combines with J gene TRBJ1-6; the D gene is possibly TRBD1 (6 bases). Germline CDR1 MDHEN, CDR2 SYDVKM. V lost 4 bases, J lost 9 bases, and 10 bases lay in between. This CDR3 has 13 amino acids. The CDR3 sequence: CASSSTGSSPLHF. The DNA of the CDR3 is TGTGCCAGCAGTTCCACAGGGAGTTCACCCCTCCACTTT.

The chain carries TRBV6-5 and TRBJ2-7, with TRBD2 identical over 14 bases. CDR3 length: 16 residues. Trimming at V came to 6 bases and at J to 5 bases, leaving 9 bases not matched to a gene. Germline CDR1 reads MNHEY; CDR2 reads SVGAGI. This CDR3 reads CASRGLAGASRDEQYF. DNA for the CDR3: TGTGCCAGCAGGGGACTAGCGGGAGCCTCTCGGGACGAGCAGTACTTC.

On this clonotype: The junction differs from germline at one of its ends, possibly a read error. The gene calls are TRBV7-8 and TRBJ1-2, with D possibly matching TRBD1 (5 bases). The CDR3 totals 13 residues. CDR1 is SGHVS, CDR2 FQNEAQ, per germline. The CDR3 protein is CASSIDRIYGYNF. The CDR3 coding sequence is TGTGCCAGCAGCATAGACAGAATCTATGGCTACAACTTC.

This clonotype was observed once. The chain couples TRBV11-2 to TRBJ2-1, with 13 bases matching TRBD2. Germline V gene lookup returns CDR1 SGHAT and CDR2 FQNNGV. J was trimmed by 8 bases and V by 5 bases; bases with no gene match: 9. The CDR3 is 16 residues long. The CDR3 sequence: CASSRRTSGRIDEQFF. The CDR3 nucleotides are TGTGCCAGCAGCCGACGGACTAGCGGGAGAATCGATGAGCAGTTCTTC.

This chain connects TRBV2 to TRBJ1-1; 7 bases match TRBD1. This CDR3 has 14 residues. V shed 3 bases and J 3 bases; nucleotides not matched to a gene: 4. Looked up from germline, CDR1 is SNHLY and CDR2 is FYNNEI. The CDR3 sequence: CASSELRGDTEAFF. DNA for the CDR3: TGTGCCAGCAGTGAGCTCAGGGGGGACACTGAAGCTTTCTTT. Drawing the rest from reference TRBV2 and TRBJ1-1, the complete variable domain is EPEVTQTPSHQVTQMGQEVILRCVPISNHLYFYWYRQILGQKVEFLVSFYNNEISEKSEIFDDQFSVERPDGSNFTLKIRSTKLEDSAMYFCASSELRGDTEAFFGQGTRLTVV.

On this clonotype itself: The missing conserved phenylalanine or tryptophan at the end of this CDR3 makes a read error likely. This chain links TRBV6-8 with TRBJ2-4; D is unresolved. V shed 2 bases and J shed 4 bases, with 6 bases lying between them. The germline V gene has CDR1 MNHGY and CDR2 SAAAGT. The CDR3 totals 13 residues. CDR3 DNA sequence: TGTGCCAGCAGTTACGGACCGAAAAACATTCAGTACGTC. It translates to CASSYGPKNIQYV.

This clonotype is a singleton in its sample. A single base separates this from a much larger clone, so it may be a read error. The CDR3 here is CASSEYSGPGGQPQHF. The CDR3 nucleotides are TGTGCCAGCAGTGAATACAGCGGACCAGGAGGACAGCCCCAGCATTTT. The chain employs TRBV25-1 and TRBJ1-5; no clear D gene. The CDR3 is 16 amino acids. V lost 0 bases to trimming and J lost 7 bases, with 16 bases between them. Germline V gene sequence: CDR1 MGHDK, CDR2 SYGVNS.